This record looks at one T cell receptor (beta chain) sequence and its context. There is no known antigen for this receptor. Base qualities are not at hand, and no much larger clone is one base apart. The data belong to a study of blood T cell repertoires in COVID-19 (dated by TCRdb to 2018 to 2020). Concerning the study at large: Samples covering the acute and convalescent phases of COVID-19 were provided by collaborators in the United States, Italy and Spain. The prospective study material was composed of cDNA or gDNA derived from T cells, B-cell-depleted T cells, or PBMCs. Deeply sampled blood TCRbeta repertoires from subjects exposed to, actively infected with, or recovered from COVID-19 were included in the dataset. The repertoires were released in a freely available public database meant as a resource for research on the immune response to SARS-CoV-2. The samples were drawn from the first 160 participants of the ongoing ImmuneRACE study and from 1,200 or so subjects provided by 6 global collaborators. The sample metadata nearly always contained a de-identified subject ID, COVID-19 status, age in years and sex. Where available, HLA class I and class II types were taken from metadata supplied by the sample provider and were not determined by assay-based typing.

The CDR3 holds 13 amino acids from the cysteine to the phenylalanine. Solely the CDR3 DNA is kept, with 39 bases framed from the first base. From the germline V gene (reference sequence), CDR1 is LGHDT and CDR2 is YNNKEL. V lost 1 base and J lost 9 bases; the stretch between them is 10 bases long. Participants in the prospective study were aged roughly 18 to 100 years, lived in some 24 United States geographic areas, and enrolled through a virtual design. Cohort assignment in the prospective study relied on participant-reported clinical history from a screening survey and a study questionnaire. Recovered participants in ImmuneRACE Cohort 3 were defined as having two consecutive negative NP/OP PCR tests, clearance from a healthcare professional, or resolution of symptoms. In the prospective study, mobile phlebotomists collected whole blood, serum and a nasopharyngeal or oropharyngeal swab from each participant. Additional blood draws and questionnaires over an approximately two-month period could optionally be provided by prospective study participants. Before DNA extraction, prospective study blood samples were shipped either frozen or at room temperature.

The study at large found these results: The quantity of clinical and demographic metadata differed by source and by participant and was supplied without curation.

The immunoSEQ Assay, a bias-controlled multiplex PCR, was used to amplify TCRbeta CDR3 regions from genomic DNA. In the paper's pipeline: The number of nucleated cells in each sample was estimated from the amplification of reference gene primers within the assay. Sequence reads were collapsed and filtered to measure the absolute abundance of every unique TCRbeta CDR3 rearrangement. For each sample, productive Simpson clonality was calculated as the square root of Simpson's diversity index across productive rearrangements. Entries here come from immuneACCESS through TCRdb and include only in-frame sequences with V and J called. Some clones fail to appear in such tables; in the studies checked, an unresolved V gene covers under half of the shortfall, and the cause of the remainder is unknown. The V and J calls and the clone size are those of that table, but D and trimming were determined from the DNA. The table for this sample lists about 180,000 clones; roughly 83% of them were counted only once. The ten largest make up about 8.6% of the sample.

The chain was built from TRBV3-1 (or the pseudogene TRBV3-2) and TRBJ1-5; a tentative D call is TRBD1 (5 bases match). This clonotype was sampled from a woman in her twenties or thirties who had recovered from COVID-19. The specimen was PBMCs or T cells enriched from blood (not recorded which). The CDR3: CASSQGVGRPQHF. The sequence in DNA is TGTGCCAGCAGCCAAGGAGTGGGGCGGCCCCAGCATTTT.